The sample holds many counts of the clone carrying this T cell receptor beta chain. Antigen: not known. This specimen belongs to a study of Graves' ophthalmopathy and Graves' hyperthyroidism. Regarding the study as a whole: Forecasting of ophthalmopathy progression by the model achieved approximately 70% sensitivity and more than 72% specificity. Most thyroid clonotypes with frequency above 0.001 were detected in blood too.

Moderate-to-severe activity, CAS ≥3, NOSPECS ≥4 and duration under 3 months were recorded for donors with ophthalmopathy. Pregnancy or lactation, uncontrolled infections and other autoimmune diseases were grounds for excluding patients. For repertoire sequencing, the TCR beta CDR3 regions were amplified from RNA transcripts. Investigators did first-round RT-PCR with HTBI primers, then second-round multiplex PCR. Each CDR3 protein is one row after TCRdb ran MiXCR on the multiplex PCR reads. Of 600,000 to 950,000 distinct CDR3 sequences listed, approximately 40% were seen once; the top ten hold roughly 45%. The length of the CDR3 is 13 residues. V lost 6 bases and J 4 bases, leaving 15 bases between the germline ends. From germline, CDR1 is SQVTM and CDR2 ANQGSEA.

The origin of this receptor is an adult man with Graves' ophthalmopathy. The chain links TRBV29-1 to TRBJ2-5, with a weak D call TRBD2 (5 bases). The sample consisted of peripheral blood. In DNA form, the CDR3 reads TGCAGCGTGGGTTATATGGGAGCAGAGACCCAGTACTTC. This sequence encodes CSVGYMGAETQYF.